The following is a T cell receptor (beta chain) sequence with its context. This CDR3 has 15 amino acids. V was clipped by 5 bases and J by 2 bases; unmatched bases: 4. Germline assignment: CDR1 KGHSH and CDR2 LQKENI. The sample belongs to a study of cytomegalovirus exposure and HLA in healthy donors. Use of 60 Vbeta and 13 Jbeta primers characterized the PCR. Some clones are missing from TCRdb's copy, which holds only in-frame ones; the method was immunoSEQ multiplex PCR. The data show under 90,000 clones, 75% to 80% seen once. The sequence derives from a man aged 35-49 years in good health and CMV-seronegative. This chain uses TRBV18 with TRBJ2-7; 12 nucleotides match TRBD2. Sequencing was done on a sample of PBMCs. This CDR3 is CASSKASGGAYEQYF. The CDR3, as DNA: TGTGCCAGCTCAAAGGCTAGCGGGGGGGCCTACGAGCAGTACTTC.